This TCR beta chain was obtained from a study of cytomegalovirus exposure and HLA in healthy donors. The CDR3 runs 18 residues. Germline V lookup: CDR1 LGHNT, CDR2 FRNRAP. J lost 3 bases, V lost 0 bases, and 14 bases had no gene match. Points from the study as a whole: Later, an analysis showed that TCR beta chains associated with HLA were more clonally expanded than others that were equally common.

Primers: 60 Vbeta forward and 13 Jbeta reverse. The table came from immunoSEQ multiplex PCR; TCRdb's copy has only in-frame clones and leaves some out. The sample lists 200,000 or so clones, less than 85% occurring once. On this clone itself: Its antigen is unidentified.

The sequencing input was PBMCs. V is TRBV12-5 and J is TRBJ2-7; 7 positions agree with TRBD1. The receptor's source is a man younger than 35 in good health and CMV-seronegative. CDR3: CASGLVLRTSRGIYEQYF. CDR3 nucleotide sequence: TGTGCTAGTGGTTTGGTACTTAGGACCAGCAGGGGGATCTACGAGCAGTACTTC.